The source of this T cell receptor (beta chain) is a study of T cell responses to AZD1222 COVID-19 vaccine. V shed 7 bases and J shed 1 base, with 12 bases lying between them. The CDR3 is made up of 14 amino acids. The V gene's germline CDR1 is SNHLY and CDR2 FYNNEI. Study results and caveats: Repertoire samples came only from after the peak T cell response. Two doses of AZD1222 preceded a rise in Spike-specific TCR breadth and depth. Clonal diversity may have been underestimated in mostly white British donors.

Assay: immunoSEQ multiplex PCR; the TCRdb copy retains only in-frame clones and omits some. The table shows 60,000 to 90,000 clones, with around 86% occurring only once. Of note for this clone: Its target is not known.

The source is an adult who received the AZD1222 COVID-19 vaccine. This chain connects TRBV2 to TRBJ2-3; D possibly uses TRBD1 or TRBD2 (6 bases each). The sequencing used peripheral blood, collected 28 days after the second AZD1222 dose. Here the CDR3 reads CASNRGHRTDTQYF. CDR3 DNA sequence: TGTGCCAGCAATCGGGGGCACCGCACAGATACGCAGTATTTT.